The T cell receptor beta chain described here comes from a study of cytomegalovirus exposure and HLA in healthy donors. Germline assignment: CDR1 GTSNPN and CDR2 SVGIG (reference sequence). The CDR3 length is 12 residues. Deletions cut 0 bases from V and 5 bases from J, with 5 bases between. For this clone: Antigen unknown.

The PCR was carried out with 60 Vbeta primers and 13 Jbeta primers. The data were produced by immunoSEQ multiplex PCR, yet TCRdb's version contains in-frame clones alone and is incomplete. Of roughly 190,000 clones listed, roughly 73% are singletons. Study-level results: The records held CMV serostatus as the only immune exposure information. Cytomegalovirus status was reportedly diagnosed by the classifier with high sensitivity and specificity.

V is TRBV30 and J is TRBJ2-1; no definite D call. This receptor was identified in a young woman in good health and CMV-seronegative. The sequenced sample consisted of PBMCs. The CDR3 DNA reads as TGTGCCTGGAGTGTACTACACAATGAGCAGTTCTTC. It yields the protein CAWSVLHNEQFF.